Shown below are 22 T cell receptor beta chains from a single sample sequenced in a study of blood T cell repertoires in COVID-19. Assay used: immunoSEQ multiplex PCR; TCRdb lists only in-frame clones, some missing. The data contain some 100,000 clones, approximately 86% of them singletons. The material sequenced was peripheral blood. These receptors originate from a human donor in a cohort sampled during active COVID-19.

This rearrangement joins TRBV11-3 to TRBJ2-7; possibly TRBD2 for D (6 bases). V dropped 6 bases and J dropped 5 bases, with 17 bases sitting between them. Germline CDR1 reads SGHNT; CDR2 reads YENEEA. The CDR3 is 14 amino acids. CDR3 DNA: TGTGCCAGCAGTCCCCACCGGGGGATCCACGAGCAGTACTTC. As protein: CASSPHRGIHEQYF.

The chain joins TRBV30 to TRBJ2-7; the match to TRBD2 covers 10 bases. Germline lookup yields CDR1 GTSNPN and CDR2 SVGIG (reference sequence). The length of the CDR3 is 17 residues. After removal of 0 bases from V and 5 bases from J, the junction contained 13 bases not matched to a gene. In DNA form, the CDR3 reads TGTGCCTGGAGTGTGGGCCTAGCGGGGGACCTCGGGGACGAGCAGTACTTC. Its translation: CAWSVGLAGDLGDEQYF.

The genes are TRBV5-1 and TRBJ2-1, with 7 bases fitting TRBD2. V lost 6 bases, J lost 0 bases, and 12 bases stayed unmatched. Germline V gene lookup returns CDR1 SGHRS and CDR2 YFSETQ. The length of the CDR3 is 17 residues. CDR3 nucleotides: TGCGCCAGCACCCGGTCAGGGAGGACTAGCTCCTACAATGAGCAGTTCTTC. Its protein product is CASTRSGRTSSYNEQFF.

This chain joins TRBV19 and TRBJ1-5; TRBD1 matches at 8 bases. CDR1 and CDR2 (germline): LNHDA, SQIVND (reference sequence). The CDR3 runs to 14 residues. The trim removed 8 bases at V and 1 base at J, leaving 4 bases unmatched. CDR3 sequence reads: CASLGQGSNQPQHF. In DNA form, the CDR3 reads TGTGCCAGTTTAGGACAGGGAAGCAATCAGCCCCAGCATTTT.

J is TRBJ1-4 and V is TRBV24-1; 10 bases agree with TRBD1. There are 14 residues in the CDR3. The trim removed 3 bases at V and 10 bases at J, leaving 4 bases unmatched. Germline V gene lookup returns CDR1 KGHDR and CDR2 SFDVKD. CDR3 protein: CATSDPRTGGKLFF. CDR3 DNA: TGTGCCACCAGTGATCCCAGGACAGGGGGAAAACTGTTTTTT.

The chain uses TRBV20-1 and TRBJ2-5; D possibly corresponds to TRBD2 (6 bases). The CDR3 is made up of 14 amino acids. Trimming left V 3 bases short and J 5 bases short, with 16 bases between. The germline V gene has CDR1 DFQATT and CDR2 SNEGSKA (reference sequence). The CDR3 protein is CSASAGGIRETQYF. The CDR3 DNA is TGCAGTGCTAGTGCCGGCGGGATAAGGGAGACCCAGTACTTC.

The CDR3 loop reads CSVLENTEAFF. CDR3 in DNA: TGCAGCGTTCTAGAGAACACTGAAGCTTTCTTT. The rearrangement uses TRBV29-1 and TRBJ1-1; D is undetermined. Germline lookup yields CDR1 SQVTM and CDR2 ANQGSEA. The CDR3 spans 11 residues. V was trimmed by 5 bases and J by 1 base, leaving 5 bases between them.

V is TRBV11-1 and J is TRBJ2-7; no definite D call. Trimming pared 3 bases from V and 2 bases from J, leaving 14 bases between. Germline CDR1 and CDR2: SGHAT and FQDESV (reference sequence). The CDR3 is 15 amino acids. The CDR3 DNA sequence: TGTGCCAGCAGCTTTATCGGCGGATCCCCCTACGAGCAGTACTTC. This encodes CASSFIGGSPYEQYF.

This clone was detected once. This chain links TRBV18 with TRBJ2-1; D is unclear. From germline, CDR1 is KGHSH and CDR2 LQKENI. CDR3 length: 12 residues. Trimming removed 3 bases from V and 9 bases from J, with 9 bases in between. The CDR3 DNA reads TGTGCCAGCTCACCTAGAGCTATTGAGCAGTTCTTC. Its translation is CASSPRAIEQFF.

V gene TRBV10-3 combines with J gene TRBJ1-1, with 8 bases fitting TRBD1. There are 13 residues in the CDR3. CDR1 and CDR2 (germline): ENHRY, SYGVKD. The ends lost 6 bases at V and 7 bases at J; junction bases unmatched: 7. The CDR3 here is CAIRTTGGGEAFF. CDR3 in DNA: TGTGCCATCAGAACCACAGGGGGTGGTGAAGCTTTCTTT.

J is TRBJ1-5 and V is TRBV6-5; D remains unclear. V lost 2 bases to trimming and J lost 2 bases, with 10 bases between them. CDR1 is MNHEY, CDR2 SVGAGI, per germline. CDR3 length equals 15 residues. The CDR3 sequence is CASSYRGNGNQPQHF. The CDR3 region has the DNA TGTGCCAGCAGTTACCGGGGAAACGGCAATCAGCCCCAGCATTTT.

CDR3 protein: CASSLRGGDSNQPQHF. The CDR3 DNA reads TGTGCCAGCAGCTTGCGGGGGGGGGACAGCAATCAGCCCCAGCATTTT. The chain is built from TRBV5-5 and TRBJ1-5; TRBD1 is a possible D gene (5 bases). This CDR3 comprises 16 residues. CDR1 is SGHKS and CDR2 is YYEKEE in the germline V gene (reference sequence). V was cut by 1 base and J by 1 base, with 12 bases left in between.

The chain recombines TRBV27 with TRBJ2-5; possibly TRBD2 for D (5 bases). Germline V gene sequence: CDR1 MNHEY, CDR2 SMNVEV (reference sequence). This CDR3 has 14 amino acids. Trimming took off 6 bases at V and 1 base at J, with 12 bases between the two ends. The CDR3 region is CASSPRGFQETQYF. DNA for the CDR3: TGTGCCAGCAGCCCTAGAGGGTTCCAAGAGACCCAGTACTTC.

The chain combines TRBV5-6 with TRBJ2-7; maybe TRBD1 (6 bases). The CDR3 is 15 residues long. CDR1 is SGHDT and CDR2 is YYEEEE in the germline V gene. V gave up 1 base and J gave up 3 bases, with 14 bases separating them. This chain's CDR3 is CASSLYAGVLYEQYF. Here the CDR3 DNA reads TGTGCCAGCAGCTTGTACGCAGGGGTCCTCTACGAGCAGTACTTC.

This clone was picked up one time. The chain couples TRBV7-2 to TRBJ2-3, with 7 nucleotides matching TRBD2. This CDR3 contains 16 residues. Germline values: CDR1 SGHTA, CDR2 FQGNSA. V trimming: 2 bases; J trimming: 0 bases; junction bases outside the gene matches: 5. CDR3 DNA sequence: TGTGCCAGCAGCTTACCGGGACTACCAAGCACAGATACGCAGTATTTT. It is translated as CASSLPGLPSTDTQYF.

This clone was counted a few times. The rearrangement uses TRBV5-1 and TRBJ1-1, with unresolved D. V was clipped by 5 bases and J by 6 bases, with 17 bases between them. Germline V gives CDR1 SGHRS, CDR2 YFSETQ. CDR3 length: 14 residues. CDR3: CASSPREERAEAFF. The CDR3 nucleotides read TGCGCCAGCAGTCCCCGGGAGGAGAGGGCTGAAGCTTTCTTT.

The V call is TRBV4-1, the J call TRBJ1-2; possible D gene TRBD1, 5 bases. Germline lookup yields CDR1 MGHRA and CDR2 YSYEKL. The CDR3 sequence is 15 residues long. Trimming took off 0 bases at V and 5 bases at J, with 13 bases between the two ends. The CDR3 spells CASSQDLTTVYGYTF. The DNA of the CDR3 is TGCGCCAGCAGCCAAGATCTTACGACAGTATATGGCTACACCTTC.

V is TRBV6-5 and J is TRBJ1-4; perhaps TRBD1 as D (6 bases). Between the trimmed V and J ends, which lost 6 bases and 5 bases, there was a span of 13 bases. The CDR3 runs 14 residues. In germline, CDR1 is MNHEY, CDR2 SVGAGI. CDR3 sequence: CASRLEQGNEKLFF. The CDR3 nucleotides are TGTGCCAGCAGACTAGAACAGGGAAATGAAAAACTGTTTTTT.

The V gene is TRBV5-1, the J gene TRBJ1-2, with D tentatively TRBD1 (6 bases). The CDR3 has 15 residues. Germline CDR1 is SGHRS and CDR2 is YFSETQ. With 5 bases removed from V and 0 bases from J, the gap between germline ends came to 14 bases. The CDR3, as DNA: TGCGCCAGCAGATGGACAGCCCAATCTAACTATGGCTACACCTTC. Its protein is CASRWTAQSNYGYTF.

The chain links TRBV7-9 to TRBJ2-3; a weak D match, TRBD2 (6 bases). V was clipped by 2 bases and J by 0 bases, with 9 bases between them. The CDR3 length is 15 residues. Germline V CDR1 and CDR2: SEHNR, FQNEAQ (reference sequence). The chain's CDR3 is CASSLSGPSTDTQYF. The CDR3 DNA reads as TGTGCCAGCAGCTTAAGCGGGCCTAGCACAGATACGCAGTATTTT.

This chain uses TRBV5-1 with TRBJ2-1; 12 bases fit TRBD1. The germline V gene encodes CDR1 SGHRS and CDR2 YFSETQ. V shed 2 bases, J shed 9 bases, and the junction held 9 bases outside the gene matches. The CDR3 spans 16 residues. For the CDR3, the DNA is TGCGCCAGCAGCTTCCGTGGGACAGGGGGCTTTAGTGAGCAGTTCTTC. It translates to CASSFRGTGGFSEQFF.

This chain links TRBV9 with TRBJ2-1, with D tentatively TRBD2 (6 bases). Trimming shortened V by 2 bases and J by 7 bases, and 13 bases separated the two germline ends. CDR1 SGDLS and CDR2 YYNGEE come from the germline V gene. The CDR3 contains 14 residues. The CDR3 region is CASSVGPEGNEQFF. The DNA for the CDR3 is TGTGCCAGCAGCGTCGGGCCGGAGGGGAATGAGCAGTTCTTC.